The entry that follows covers one T cell receptor beta chain sequence. Antigen unknown. V lost 1 base to trimming and J lost 8 bases; unmatched junction nucleotides: 1. The CDR3 has 14 amino acids. This entry comes from a study of blood T cells in healthy people across ages. Notes on the study in general: TCR beta diversity, measured per million T cells, fell in a roughly linear way with age. Observed TCR beta diversity showed a strong correlation with the percentage of naive T cells as measured by flow cytometry.

At least 5.5 micrograms of total RNA were extracted per sample. A second about 7 to 12 cycle PCR used barcoded and J-beta primers. TCRdb itself ran the 5' RACE reads through MiXCR, one entry per CDR3 protein. The data hold approximately 600,000 distinct CDR3 sequences, with 58% observed a single time. The sample comprised blood. The rearrangement uses TRBV12-3 or TRBV12-4 and TRBJ1-4, with 10 bases identical to TRBD1. The TCR originated in a man aged 60 to 69 in good health. In nucleotides, the CDR3 is TGTGCCAGCAGTTTAGGGGGACAGGGGGAAAAACTGTTTTTT. It yields the protein CASSLGGQGEKLFF.